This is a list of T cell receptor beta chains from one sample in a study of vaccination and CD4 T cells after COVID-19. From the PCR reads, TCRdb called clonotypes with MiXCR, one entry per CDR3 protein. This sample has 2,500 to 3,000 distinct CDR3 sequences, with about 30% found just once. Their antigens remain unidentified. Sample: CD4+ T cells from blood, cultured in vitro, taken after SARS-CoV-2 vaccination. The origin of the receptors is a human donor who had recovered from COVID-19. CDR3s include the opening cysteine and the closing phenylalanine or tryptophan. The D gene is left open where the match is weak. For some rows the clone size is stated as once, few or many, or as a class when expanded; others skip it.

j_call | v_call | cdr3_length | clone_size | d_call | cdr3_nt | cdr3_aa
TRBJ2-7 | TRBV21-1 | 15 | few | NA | TGTGCCAGCAGCAATACGGGACAGGGCCCCTACGAGCAGTACTTC | CASSNTGQGPYEQYF
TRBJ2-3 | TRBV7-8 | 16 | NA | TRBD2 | TGTGCCAGCCGGCAGCGGGGGCCCCTTAGCACAGATACGCAGTATTTT | CASRQRGPLSTDTQYF
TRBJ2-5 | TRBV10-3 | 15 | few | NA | TGTGCCATCAGTGCCGGACCTCAACCCCAAGAGACCCAGTACTTC | CAISAGPQPQETQYF
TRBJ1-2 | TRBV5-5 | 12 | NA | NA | TGTGCCAGCAGAGACACAAACTATGGCTACACCTTC | CASRDTNYGYTF
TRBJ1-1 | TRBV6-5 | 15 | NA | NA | TGTGCCAGCAGTTACGGAGGGTACGGCAACACTGAAGCTTTCTTT | CASSYGGYGNTEAFF
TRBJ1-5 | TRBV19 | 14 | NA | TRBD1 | TGTGCCAGTTTTGACAGGGGAGCCAATCAGCCCCAGCATTTT | CASFDRGANQPQHF
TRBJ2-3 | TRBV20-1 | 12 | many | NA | TGCAGTGCTATATGGGGCACAGATACGCAGTATTTT | CSAIWGTDTQYF
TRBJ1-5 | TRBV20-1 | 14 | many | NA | TGCAGTGCTAGCTTCGGGGGTAGCAATCAGCCCCAGCATTTT | CSASFGGSNQPQHF
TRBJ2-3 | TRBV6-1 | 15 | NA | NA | TGTGCCAGCAGAACGGCCCCCTTTGGCACAGATACGCAGTATTTT | CASRTAPFGTDTQYF
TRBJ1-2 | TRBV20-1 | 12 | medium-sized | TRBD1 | TGCAGTGCTGCGACAGGGCTCTATGGCTACACCTTC | CSAATGLYGYTF
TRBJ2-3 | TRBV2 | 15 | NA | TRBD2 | TGTGCCAGCAGTGTGGCAGCGGGGGCCACAGATACGCAGTATTTT | CASSVAAGATDTQYF
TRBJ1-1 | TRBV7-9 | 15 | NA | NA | TGTGCCAGCAGCTTATCCAGGGGTGTTCACACTGAAGCTTTCTTT | CASSLSRGVHTEAFF
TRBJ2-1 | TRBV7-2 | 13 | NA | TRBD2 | TGTGCCGTCGCTCGCGGGGGATACAATGAGCAGTTCTTC | CAVARGGYNEQFF
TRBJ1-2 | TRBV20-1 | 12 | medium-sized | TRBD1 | TGCAGTGCTGACAGGGGAACGTATGGCTACACCTTC | CSADRGTYGYTF
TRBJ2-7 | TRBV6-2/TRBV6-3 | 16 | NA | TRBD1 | TGTGCCACCCGGGACAGGGGGCTCTCACGAACCTACGAGCAGTACTTC | CATRDRGLSRTYEQYF
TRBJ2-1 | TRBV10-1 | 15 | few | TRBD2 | TGCGCCAGCAGCGTCAGCGGGGTCGCCTACAATGAGCAGTTCTTC | CASSVSGVAYNEQFF
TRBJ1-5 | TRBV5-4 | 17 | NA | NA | TGTGCCAGCAGCTCGGATCCACAGGGAGGGCCCAATCAGCCCCAGCATTTT | CASSSDPQGGPNQPQHF
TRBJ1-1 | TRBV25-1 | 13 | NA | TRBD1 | TGTACCTGCGTACAGGGGCTGAACACTGAAGCTTTCTTT | CTCVQGLNTEAFF
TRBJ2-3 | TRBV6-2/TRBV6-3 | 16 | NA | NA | TGTGCCAGCAGTCCCACCCTCGGAGCCGGCGAAGATACGCAGTATTTT | CASSPTLGAGEDTQYF
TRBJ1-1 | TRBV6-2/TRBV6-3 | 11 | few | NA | TGTGCCAGCAGCAACTTTAGGGAAGCTTTCTTT | CASSNFREAFF